These 9 T cell receptor beta chains originate from one sample sequenced in a study of blood T cell repertoires in COVID-19. Sequencing used immunoSEQ multiplex PCR; TCRdb keeps in-frame clones, though not all of them. This sample has about 350,000 clones; approximately 90% occur once, and the top ten carry under 3.5%. Material: peripheral blood. The receptors here all came from a woman aged 18-29 years who had recovered from COVID-19.

J is TRBJ2-2 and V is TRBV4-3; 7 bases line up with TRBD2. V lost 5 bases, J lost 6 bases, and 6 bases stayed unmatched. Germline CDR1 reads LGHNA; CDR2 reads YSLEER. The CDR3 has 14 amino acids. This CDR3 reads CASSGGREPGELFF. CDR3 sequence (DNA): TGCGCCAGCAGCGGGGGGAGGGAACCCGGGGAGCTGTTTTTT.

The sample holds one count of this clone. The V gene is TRBV7-9, the J gene TRBJ1-1, with a weak D call TRBD1 (6 bases). Trimming removed 5 bases at V and 5 bases at J, with 18 bases between. The CDR3 is made up of 15 amino acids. CDR1 and CDR2 (germline): SEHNR, FQNEAQ (reference sequence). CDR3 loop: CASSIVGRGITEAFF. CDR3 DNA sequence: TGTGCCAGCAGCATAGTGGGCAGGGGAATTACTGAAGCTTTCTTT.

The CDR3 sequence: CASSLSTQGVNSNQPQHF. CDR3 sequence (DNA): TGTGCCAGCAGCTTATCGACGCAGGGGGTTAATAGCAATCAGCCCCAGCATTTT. The chain combines TRBV7-8 with TRBJ1-5, with TRBD1 identical over 7 bases. After removal of 2 bases from V and 0 bases from J, the junction contained 10 bases not matched to a gene. This CDR3 is 18 amino acids long. Germline V gives CDR1 SGHVS, CDR2 FQNEAQ.

The chain has TRBV7-2 and TRBJ2-5; D is possibly TRBD2 (6 bases). CDR1 and CDR2 (germline): SGHTA, FQGNSA. V was cut by 5 bases and J by 4 bases, with 14 bases left in between. The CDR3 covers 14 residues. The CDR3 region is CASSRLVSGETQYF. In nucleotides, the CDR3 is TGTGCCAGCAGCAGACTAGTGAGTGGAGAGACCCAGTACTTC.

This chain uses TRBV29-1 with TRBJ1-4, with TRBD1 identical over 7 bases. This CDR3 is 13 amino acids long. CDR1 is SQVTM, CDR2 ANQGSEA, per germline. Trimming removed 2 bases from V and 7 bases from J; junction bases left unmatched: 4. CDR3 sequence reads: CSVEPPGGEKLFF. CDR3 bases: TGCAGCGTTGAACCCCCAGGGGGTGAAAAACTGTTTTTT.

The chain uses TRBV11-2 and TRBJ1-4, with TRBD1 matching 11 bases. Germline V lookup: CDR1 SGHAT, CDR2 FQNNGV. Unmatched junction bases numbered 6, after V lost 3 bases and J lost 0 bases. The CDR3 contains 18 residues. CDR3 DNA: TGTGCCAGCAGCTTCGGACAGGGGGCTTATGCAACTAATGAAAAACTGTTTTTT. Translated, it gives CASSFGQGAYATNEKLFF.

V gene TRBV28 combines with J gene TRBJ1-5, with D perhaps TRBD1 (5 bases). The CDR3 runs 15 residues. Germline CDR1 MDHEN, CDR2 SYDVKM. V was shortened by 7 bases and J by 2 bases, with 15 bases between the two germline ends. The CDR3 sequence is CASTTLGGGNQPQHF. The CDR3 DNA reads as TGTGCCAGCACAACCTTGGGGGGGGGCAATCAGCCCCAGCATTTT.

J is TRBJ1-2 and V is TRBV6-6, with TRBD1 identical over 10 bases. CDR1 is MNHNY and CDR2 is SVGAGI in the germline V gene (reference sequence). The CDR3 extends over 15 amino acids. V lost 3 bases, J lost 7 bases, and 8 bases stayed unmatched. The CDR3 DNA reads TGTGCCAGCAGTTATGGGGGACAGGGGCTCGCTGGCTACACCTTC. Its protein product is CASSYGGQGLAGYTF.

This chain links TRBV5-4 with TRBJ1-2, with TRBD1 matching 7 bases. This CDR3 region has 13 residues. Looked up from germline, CDR1 is SGHNT and CDR2 is YYREEE (reference sequence). V lost 5 bases, J lost 4 bases, and 5 bases stayed unmatched. CDR3 region: CASSPRDSYGYTF. The CDR3 region has the DNA TGTGCCAGCAGTCCCCGGGACAGCTATGGCTACACCTTC.